The rows below give T cell receptor beta chains drawn from one sample of a study of somatic mutations in cytotoxic T cells in rheumatoid arthritis. Profiling relied on immunoSEQ multiplex PCR, and the TCRdb table lists in-frame clones only, not all of them. The sample includes some 16,000 clones, roughly 80% of them seen just once. The sequenced sample was CD8+ T cells sorted from blood. The receptors originated from an adult with rheumatoid arthritis. Both conserved end residues are part of each CDR3. D genes are given only for firm matches. Rows give clone size only sometimes, using once, few, many, or a class for an expanded clone.

>TRBV5-3|TRBJ1-5|NA|NA
CARSFTNNQPQHF
TGTGCCAGAAGCTTCACTAACAATCAGCCCCAGCATTTT
>TRBV27|TRBJ2-5|NA|few
CASSSAWGREAVYETQYF
TGTGCCAGCAGTTCTGCGTGGGGCAGGGAGGCCGTTTATGAGACCCAGTACTTC
>TRBV6-1|TRBJ1-1|NA|NA
CASMLILEAFF
TGTGCCAGCATGCTGATCTTAGAAGCTTTCTTT
>TRBV4-1|TRBJ1-3|TRBD1|once
CASSQGQGAWGNTIYF
TGCGCCAGCAGCCAAGGACAGGGGGCGTGGGGAAACACCATATATTTT
>TRBV6-1|TRBJ1-3|NA|NA
CASDSLDRYGNTIYF
TGTGCCAGCGATAGCCTGGACAGATATGGAAACACCATATATTTT
>TRBV18|TRBJ1-2|NA|NA
CASSPPTESYGYTF
TGTGCCAGCTCACCACCGACGGAGTCCTATGGCTACACCTTC
>TRBV13|TRBJ2-1|TRBD1|NA
CASSDPGQLYEQFF
TGTGCCAGCAGCGATCCGGGACAGTTGTATGAGCAGTTCTTC
>TRBV13|TRBJ2-1|NA|NA
CASSSRGPNNEQFF
TGTGCCAGCAGCTCCAGGGGACCAAACAATGAGCAGTTCTTC
>TRBV11-3|TRBJ2-2|NA|NA
CASSSVHPPSTGELFF
TGTGCCAGCAGCTCCGTCCACCCGCCTAGCACCGGGGAGCTGTTTTTT
>TRBV15|TRBJ2-4|NA|NA
CATSRDRQGIVNIQYF
TGTGCCACCAGCAGAGATCGGCAGGGAATCGTAAACATTCAGTACTTC
>TRBV29-1|TRBJ2-7|TRBD1|NA
CSVERRQGGTYEQYF
TGCAGCGTTGAAAGGAGACAGGGGGGGACCTACGAGCAGTACTTC
>TRBV30|TRBJ2-1|NA|once
CAWSVLGGGGEQFF
TGTGCCTGGAGTGTATTGGGAGGGGGTGGCGAGCAGTTCTTC
>TRBV19|TRBJ1-1|NA|NA
CASRISGGGVTEAFF
TGTGCCAGTAGAATATCTGGCGGGGGTGTCACTGAAGCTTTCTTT
>TRBV12-5|TRBJ1-4|NA|few
CASGLRPGRRKLFF
TGTGCTAGTGGCTTGAGGCCAGGGCGGCGAAAACTGTTTTTT
>TRBV5-1|TRBJ1-1|NA|NA
CASSWYSGREAFF
TGCGCCAGCAGCTGGTACAGTGGGCGTGAAGCTTTCTTT
>TRBV5-6|TRBJ1-2|TRBD1|few
CASSSGTGVGYTF
TGTGCCAGCAGCTCAGGGACAGGGGTTGGCTACACCTTC
>TRBV5-6|TRBJ2-5|NA|NA
CASSFRVQETQYF
TGTGCCAGCAGCTTCCGCGTTCAAGAGACCCAGTACTTC
>TRBV5-6|TRBJ1-6|NA|NA
CASSFGTEGYNSPLHF
TGTGCCAGCAGCTTCGGGACCGAAGGTTATAATTCACCCCTCCACTTT
>TRBV5-6|TRBJ1-1|NA|few
CASSSRGPRAFF
TGTGCCAGCAGCTCGAGAGGCCCAAGGGCTTTCTTT
>TRBV29-1|TRBJ2-1|NA|NA
CSVEARRKRGNEQFF
TGCAGCGTTGAAGCGAGAAGGAAAAGAGGGAATGAGCAGTTCTTC
>TRBV6-4|TRBJ1-1|NA|NA
CASSGGRGTEAFF
TGTGCCAGCAGCGGGGGCAGGGGCACTGAAGCTTTCTTT
>TRBV11-2|TRBJ2-2|TRBD2|NA
CASSLGGVGLAGNTGELFF
TGTGCCAGCAGCTTAGGGGGGGTGGGACTAGCGGGGAACACCGGGGAGCTGTTTTTT
>TRBV6-1|TRBJ1-1|NA|NA
CASSEEWGTEAFF
TGTGCCAGCAGTGAAGAATGGGGCACTGAAGCTTTCTTT
>TRBV19|TRBJ2-1|TRBD2|NA
CASRNLAGGNNEQFF
TGTGCCAGTAGGAACCTAGCGGGGGGGAACAATGAGCAGTTCTTC
>TRBV7-8|TRBJ2-1|TRBD2|NA
CASSFGGAGEQFF
TGTGCCAGCAGCTTCGGGGGGGCCGGGGAGCAGTTCTTC
>TRBV2|TRBJ2-2|TRBD2|NA
CASATSGAARTGELFF
TGTGCCAGCGCGACTAGCGGGGCCGCGAGGACCGGGGAGCTGTTTTTT
>TRBV5-6|TRBJ2-1|NA|NA
CASSPVEGVYPENNEQFF
TGTGCCAGCAGCCCTGTGGAAGGAGTCTATCCGGAGAACAATGAGCAGTTCTTC
>TRBV5-6|TRBJ1-6|NA|NA
CASSFIQVGSPLHF
TGTGCCAGCAGCTTTATACAGGTTGGTTCACCCCTCCACTTT
>TRBV7-6|TRBJ2-3|TRBD1|NA
CASSLRTGGVTDTQYF
TGTGCCAGCAGCCTTAGGACAGGGGGAGTCACAGATACGCAGTATTTT
>TRBV14|TRBJ2-3|NA|NA
CASSQGPAGGPLRDTQYF
TGTGCCAGCAGCCAAGGACCGGCAGGAGGACCACTTAGGGATACGCAGTATTTT
>TRBV6-1|TRBJ1-1|NA|NA
CASSEWQSEAFF
TGTGCCAGCAGTGAGTGGCAGAGTGAAGCTTTCTTT
>TRBV6-6|TRBJ2-7|NA|NA
CASSSHYEQYF
TGTGCCAGCAGTTCCCACTACGAGCAGTACTTC
>TRBV2|TRBJ2-3|NA|NA
CASSSGQLKGDTQYF
TGTGCCAGCAGTTCCGGACAGCTGAAAGGAGATACGCAGTATTTT
>TRBV7-9|TRBJ1-1|NA|NA
CASSSGTEAFF
TGTGCCAGCAGCAGCGGTACTGAAGCTTTCTTT
>TRBV27|TRBJ2-4|TRBD1|NA
CASFAQGANIQYF
TGTGCCAGCTTCGCACAGGGGGCGAACATTCAGTACTTC
>TRBV7-6|TRBJ2-1|TRBD2|NA
CASSLASGFNEQFF
TGTGCCAGCAGCTTGGCTAGCGGGTTTAATGAGCAGTTCTTC
>TRBV19|TRBJ2-5|TRBD2|NA
CASSAGTILETQYF
TGTGCCAGTAGTGCAGGGACTATTTTAGAGACCCAGTACTTC
>TRBV27|TRBJ1-1|NA|few
CASQLIPNTEAFF
TGTGCCAGCCAGTTGATACCGAACACTGAAGCTTTCTTT
>TRBV7-9|TRBJ2-3|TRBD2|NA
CASSLATSQLTDTQYF
TGTGCCAGCAGCTTAGCGACTAGCCAACTCACGGATACGCAGTATTTT
>TRBV6-6|TRBJ2-1|NA|few
CASSFVQAHEQFF
TGTGCCAGCAGTTTCGTACAGGCCCATGAGCAGTTCTTC
>TRBV7-6|TRBJ2-1|TRBD1|once
CASSPGQGVINEQFF
TGTGCCAGCAGCCCGGGACAGGGGGTTATCAATGAGCAGTTCTTC
>TRBV5-1|TRBJ1-6|NA|few
CASRSGLLGNSPLHF
TGCGCCAGCAGATCCGGACTCTTGGGGAATTCACCCCTCCACTTT
>TRBV30|TRBJ2-3|TRBD2|NA
CAWSKGLAYTDTQYF
TGTGCCTGGTCGAAGGGACTAGCGTATACAGATACGCAGTATTTT
>TRBV30|TRBJ2-7|NA|NA
CAWSVMADSYEQYF
TGTGCCTGGAGTGTAATGGCGGACTCCTACGAGCAGTACTTC
>TRBV29-1|TRBJ1-1|NA|NA
CSVPGGGGTEAFF
TGCAGCGTCCCTGGAGGGGGAGGCACTGAAGCTTTCTTT
>TRBV6-6|TRBJ2-5|NA|NA
CASSYGGRPHMAQYF
TGTGCCAGCAGTTACGGAGGACGACCCCATATGGCCCAGTACTTC
>TRBV6-6|TRBJ2-3|NA|NA
CASSYVGGSGDTQYF
TGTGCCAGCAGTTACGTGGGTGGGTCGGGAGATACGCAGTATTTT
>TRBV5-6|TRBJ2-7|NA|NA
CASSPPGSYEQYF
TGTGCCAGCAGCCCTCCCGGGTCCTACGAGCAGTACTTC
>TRBV9|TRBJ2-1|NA|few
CASSVDDSSYNEQFF
TGTGCCAGCAGCGTAGATGATAGTTCCTACAATGAGCAGTTCTTC
>TRBV7-9|TRBJ2-1|NA|NA
CASSQTADEQFF
TGTGCCAGCAGCCAGACGGCGGATGAGCAGTTCTTC
>TRBV2|TRBJ1-2|NA|NA
CASSGHTQRPYGYTF
TGTGCCAGCAGTGGACACACACAGAGGCCCTATGGCTACACCTTC
>TRBV6-1|TRBJ1-2|NA|NA
CASSEYEEANYGYTF
TGTGCCAGCAGTGAATACGAGGAAGCTAACTATGGCTACACCTTC
>TRBV15|TRBJ2-3|NA|NA
CATSRDQGTSGGTQYF
TGTGCCACCAGCAGAGATCAAGGAACCTCCGGAGGTACGCAGTATTTT
>TRBV10-2|TRBJ2-7|NA|NA
CASSGGSRGVSEQYF
TGCGCCAGCAGTGGGGGGTCTAGGGGGGTCTCCGAGCAGTACTTC
>TRBV10-1|TRBJ2-3|TRBD2|NA
CASSPGLAGGTDTQYF
TGCGCCAGCAGTCCGGGACTAGCGGGGGGCACAGATACGCAGTATTTT
>TRBV6-6|TRBJ2-3|NA|NA
CASSYPGEGTDTQYF
TGTGCCAGCAGTTACCCGGGGGAGGGCACAGATACGCAGTATTTT
>TRBV7-6|TRBJ2-7|TRBD1|NA
CASSSQTGADYEQYF
TGTGCCAGCAGCTCCCAAACAGGGGCCGACTACGAGCAGTACTTC
>TRBV5-1|TRBJ2-3|NA|NA
CASSPWPSESTDTQYF
TGCGCCAGCAGCCCCTGGCCCTCCGAAAGCACAGATACGCAGTATTTT